This T cell receptor (beta chain) was profiled in a study of naive and memory T cell subsets. Whole-study findings and limits: Potentially, T cell activation and differentiation skew this RNA-based measurement.

TCR cDNA received a 3' ligated oligonucleotide that carried a UMI. Whole-blood samples were less than 3 ml of peripheral blood from healthy adult volunteers. Input was about 1 to 1,100 ng of DNase-treated total RNA without cell sorting. Amplification of ligated cDNA took four PCR rounds with SP2 and nested alpha and beta constant primers. Alpha and beta constant region primers primed reverse transcription for blood and skin samples. TCRdb recomputed calls from the 5' RACE reads with MiXCR, one row per CDR3 protein. There are 30,000 to 40,000 distinct CDR3 sequences in the sample; over 15% occur only once, and roughly 2.6% lies in the top ten. The CDR3 contains 16 residues. V lost 0 bases and J lost 3, with 16 bases in between. Germline CDR1 reads SGHRS; CDR2 reads YFSETQ. This clonotype ranks as medium-sized. The antigen is unknown.

V gene TRBV5-1 combines with J gene TRBJ2-7; perhaps TRBD2 as D (6 bases). The clonotype comes from a female donor in good health. The chain's CDR3 is CASSLASGTGDYEQYF. The CDR3 nucleotides are TGCGCCAGCAGCTTGGCATCCGGGACGGGGGACTACGAGCAGTACTTC.